Below are 19 T cell receptor beta chains sequenced from a single sample in a study of Graves' ophthalmopathy and Graves' hyperthyroidism (dated by TCRdb to 2016 to 2019). Instrument on record: Illumina HiSeq 2000. For repertoire sequencing, TCR beta CDR3 regions were amplified from RNA transcripts. The first round was an RT-PCR using HTBI primers with the Qiagen OneStep RT-PCR kit, and this first round was followed by a second-round multiplex PCR, then size selection and purification. The raw public data were reprocessed by TCRdb itself: fastp quality trimming at Q25, MiXCR clonotype calling, in-frame beta chains only. Each CDR3 protein appears once, grouped with its most common genes and DNA. The sample profile shows a few hundred thousand distinct CDR3 sequences; about a sixth of them were found once. Of the sample, roughly 2.4% falls within the top ten clones. The material sequenced was peripheral blood. These receptors originate from an adult woman with stable Graves' hyperthyroidism.

This clonotype was counted ten times or more. This chain joins TRBV6-1 and TRBJ2-5, with 7 nucleotides matching TRBD1. With 3 bases clipped from V and 4 bases from J, the junction kept 8 bases outside the gene matches. The CDR3 runs to 15 residues. CDR1 and CDR2 from the germline V gene are MNHNS and SASEGT. CDR3 sequence: CASSDTRQGVETQYF. Written as DNA, the CDR3 is TGTGCCAGCAGTGACACAAGACAGGGAGTAGAGACCCAGTACTTC.

The chain uses TRBV12-3 or TRBV12-4 and TRBJ1-5; D might be TRBD1 (5 bases). The length of the CDR3 is 16 residues. Trimming left V 0 bases short and J 1 base short, with 10 bases between. CDR3 nucleotides: TGTGCCAGCAGTTTAGCGGGGGAAGAGAGCAATCAGCCCCAGCATTTT. Protein product: CASSLAGEESNQPQHF.

This clonotype was found a few times. This rearrangement joins TRBV3-1 to TRBJ1-1; 8 nucleotides line up with TRBD1. The CDR3 contains 16 residues. Unmatched junction bases numbered 8, after V lost 4 bases and J lost 1 base. Germline CDR1 is LGHDT and CDR2 is YNNKEL (reference sequence). The CDR3 region has the DNA TGTGCCAGCAGCCGGCAGCCCGGGACAGGGAACACTGAAGCTTTCTTT. It codes for CASSRQPGTGNTEAFF.

This clonotype came up many times. The rearrangement uses TRBV28 and TRBJ1-2, with a weak D call TRBD1 (6 bases). CDR3 length equals 14 residues. In germline, CDR1 is MDHEN, CDR2 SYDVKM. V lost 6 bases and J 5 bases, leaving 16 bases between the germline ends. Here the CDR3 DNA reads TGTGCCAGCAGCCCTCCAGGGGCCCGGTATGGCTACACCTTC. It encodes CASSPPGARYGYTF.

This clonotype was detected many times. The rearrangement uses TRBV6-1 and TRBJ2-5; perhaps TRBD1 as D (6 bases). CDR1 and CDR2 from the germline V gene are MNHNS and SASEGT. The length of the CDR3 is 15 residues. V was trimmed by 4 bases and J by 2 bases, leaving 14 bases between them. The CDR3 DNA follows: TGTGCCAGCAGTGTTCTGATCGGACAGCAAGAGACCCAGTACTTC. Protein product: CASSVLIGQQETQYF.

The chain carries TRBV6-2 or TRBV6-3 and TRBJ2-7, with 8 bases matching TRBD2. Unmatched junction bases numbered 11, after V lost 6 bases and J lost 7 bases. The CDR3 consists of 14 residues. Germline V gene data show CDR1 as MNHEY and CDR2 as SVGEGT. The CDR3 DNA sequence: TGTGCCAGCAGGACTCTCGGGACTAGGGCAGAGCAGTACTTC. This codes for CASRTLGTRAEQYF.

This clonotype has a count of ten or more. J is TRBJ2-5 and V is TRBV6-1; possibly TRBD1 or TRBD2 for D (6 bases each). Trimming shortened V by 5 bases and J by 4 bases, and 17 bases separated the two germline ends. Per the germline V gene, CDR1 is MNHNS and CDR2 is SASEGT. The CDR3 is 15 amino acids. CDR3 nucleotides: TGTGCCAGCAGTCCCTCTTTGGGGGGCCGAGAGACCCAGTACTTC. Its translation is CASSPSLGGRETQYF.

This clonotype was observed at least ten times. The chain links TRBV20-1 to TRBJ1-1; TRBD1 matches at 10 bases. The CDR3 contains 11 residues. Looked up from germline, CDR1 is DFQATT and CDR2 is SNEGSKA (reference sequence). V trimming: 3 bases; J trimming: 10 bases; junction bases outside the gene matches: 2. Here the CDR3 DNA reads TGCAGTGCTAGGGGGGACAGGGGAGCTTTCTTT. Protein sequence: CSARGDRGAFF.

The sample holds a few counts of this clonotype. This chain links TRBV25-1 with TRBJ2-7, with D perhaps assigned TRBD1 or TRBD2 (5 bases each). V was pared by 5 bases and J by 6 bases, with 11 bases between. CDR3 length: 12 amino acids. The germline V gene has CDR1 MGHDK and CDR2 SYGVNS. The CDR3, as DNA: TGTGCCAGCAGTACATATGGGGGCGAGCAGTACTTC. Its protein is CASSTYGGEQYF.

This clonotype was recorded at least ten times. The chain uses TRBV7-8 and TRBJ1-1; D uncertain. Germline assignment: CDR1 SGHVS and CDR2 FQNEAQ. V dropped 1 base and J dropped 0 bases, with 6 bases sitting between them. This CDR3 has 14 amino acids. CDR3 residues: CASSLGRMNTEAFF. The DNA for the CDR3 is TGTGCCAGCAGCTTAGGACGGATGAACACTGAAGCTTTCTTT.

This clonotype was picked up many times. This chain connects TRBV6-5 to TRBJ2-7; TRBD1 might be the D (7 bases). Germline V gives CDR1 MNHEY, CDR2 SVGAGI. V dropped 6 bases and J dropped 4 bases, with 16 bases sitting between them. The CDR3 contains 14 residues. The CDR3 spells CASRARDSHYEQYF. The CDR3 DNA reads as TGTGCCAGCAGGGCGCGGGACAGTCATTACGAGCAGTACTTC.

There are many counts of this clonotype. This chain uses TRBV30 with TRBJ1-5; no definite D call. In germline, CDR1 is GTSNPN, CDR2 SVGIG (reference sequence). This CDR3 has 13 amino acids. Trimming removed 2 bases at V and 0 bases at J, with 5 bases between. The DNA of the CDR3 is TGTGCCTGGAGTCTGTATAGCAATCAGCCCCAGCATTTT. Encoded protein: CAWSLYSNQPQHF.

This clonotype was found many times. The chain carries TRBV7-2 and TRBJ2-2; TRBD2 might be the D (6 bases). Trimming removed 5 bases at V and 1 base at J, with 11 bases between. Germline values: CDR1 SGHTA, CDR2 FQGNSA. The CDR3 totals 15 residues. Here the CDR3 DNA reads TGTGCCAGCAGCGGCCGGGACTTGAACACCGGGGAGCTGTTTTTT. The encoded protein is CASSGRDLNTGELFF.

The table lists this clonotype with a few counts. The J gene is TRBJ2-2, the V gene TRBV20-1; 8 bases align to TRBD2. Germline CDR1 reads DFQATT; CDR2 reads SNEGSKA (reference sequence). V dropped 0 bases and J dropped 1; count of bases not matched to a gene: 1. The CDR3 spans 15 residues. The CDR3 sequence is CSARDAGGNTGELFF. CDR3 in DNA: TGCAGTGCTAGAGATGCGGGAGGGAACACCGGGGAGCTGTTTTTT.

In regard to this clonotype: The junction does not match germline at one end; this may be a read error. The rearrangement links TRBV4-1 to TRBJ2-7; D perhaps matches TRBD2 (6 bases). Per germline, CDR1 MGHRA and CDR2 YSYEKL. CDR3 length: 14 amino acids. The CDR3 protein is CASSQAGGMYEQYF. CDR3 sequence (DNA): TGCGCCAGCAGTCAAGCGGGTGGAATGTACGAGCAGTACTTC.

As for this clonotype: This may arise from a read error, as a much more abundant clone is one base away. The V call is TRBV15, the J call TRBJ1-2, with 8 positions matching TRBD1. With 1 base clipped from V and 8 bases from J, the junction kept 12 bases outside the gene matches. CDR1 LNHNV and CDR2 YYDKDF come from the germline V gene (reference sequence). The CDR3 runs 16 residues. The CDR3 here is CATSRGSLQGARGYTF. The CDR3, as DNA: TGTGCCACCAGCAGAGGCTCATTGCAGGGGGCGCGCGGCTACACCTTC.

This clonotype was observed a handful of times. A junction boundary mismatches the germline segment, possibly from a read error. The gene calls are TRBV6-1 and TRBJ2-5, with 8 bases fitting TRBD1. CDR3 length: 14 amino acids. Germline V gene lookup returns CDR1 MNHNS and CDR2 SASEGT. CDR3 sequence reads: CASSLRGRSETQDF. In nucleotides, the CDR3 is TGTGCCAGTAGCCTCAGGGGGCGTTCGGAGACCCAGGACTTC.

In its sample, this clonotype was seen many times. This sequence joins TRBV20-1 and TRBJ1-6, with TRBD1 matching 9 bases. The CDR3 loop spans 18 amino acids. Germline V gene data show CDR1 as DFQATT and CDR2 as SNEGSKA (reference sequence). V lost 6 bases and J lost 2; bases outside the gene matches: 14. CDR3 region: CSARPGQGQSAYNSPLHF. CDR3 DNA: TGCAGTGCGCGACCGGGACAGGGTCAGAGCGCCTATAATTCACCCCTCCACTTT.

This clonotype has at least ten counts. This rearrangement joins TRBV7-9 to TRBJ1-1; TRBD1 might be the D (5 bases). The CDR3 totals 14 residues. Germline CDR1 and CDR2: SEHNR and FQNEAQ (reference sequence). V lost 3 bases to trimming and J lost 3 bases, with 11 bases between them. The CDR3: CASSLGGVYTEAFF. As DNA, the CDR3 is TGTGCCAGCAGCTTGGGAGGGGTTTACACTGAAGCTTTCTTT.